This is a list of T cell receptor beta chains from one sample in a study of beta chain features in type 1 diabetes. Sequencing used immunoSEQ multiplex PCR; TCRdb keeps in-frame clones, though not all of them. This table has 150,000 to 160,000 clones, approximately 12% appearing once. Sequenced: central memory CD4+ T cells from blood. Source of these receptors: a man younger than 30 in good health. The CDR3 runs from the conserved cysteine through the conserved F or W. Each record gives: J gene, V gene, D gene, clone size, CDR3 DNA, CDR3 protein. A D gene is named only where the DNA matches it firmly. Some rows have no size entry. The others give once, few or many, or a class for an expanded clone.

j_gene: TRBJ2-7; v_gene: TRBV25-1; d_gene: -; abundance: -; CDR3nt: TGTGCCACGTATAGGTCAGGGTCCTACGAGCAGTACTTC; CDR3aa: CATYRSGSYEQYF
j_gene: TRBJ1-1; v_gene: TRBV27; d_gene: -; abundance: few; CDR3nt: TGTGCCAGCAGTTCAGACCGGGCCCCAGGATGGAACACTGAAGCTTTCTTT; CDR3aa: CASSSDRAPGWNTEAFF
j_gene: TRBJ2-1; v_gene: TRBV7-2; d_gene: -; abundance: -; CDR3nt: TGTGCCAGCAGCCGAAGGGGATCTGAGCAGTTCTTC; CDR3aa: CASSRRGSEQFF
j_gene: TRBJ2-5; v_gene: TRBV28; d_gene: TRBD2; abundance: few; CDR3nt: TGTGCCAGCAGTTTCTGGCGGGGGGCTAGCGGGCAAGAGACCCAGTACTTC; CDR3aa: CASSFWRGASGQETQYF
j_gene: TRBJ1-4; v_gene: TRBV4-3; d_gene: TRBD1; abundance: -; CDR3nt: TGCGCCAGCAGCCAAGATTCTCCAGGGGGCAAGGAAAAACTGTTTTTT; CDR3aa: CASSQDSPGGKEKLFF
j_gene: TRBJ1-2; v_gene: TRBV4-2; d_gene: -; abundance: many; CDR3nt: TGTGCCAGCAGCCAGGGCTCGTCCCTGACAGCCTCCTATGGCTACACCTTC; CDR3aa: CASSQGSSLTASYGYTF
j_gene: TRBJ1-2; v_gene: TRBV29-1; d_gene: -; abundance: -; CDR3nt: TGCAGCGGGGCCCTTCTACAGGGAAACTATGGCTACACCTTC; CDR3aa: CSGALLQGNYGYTF
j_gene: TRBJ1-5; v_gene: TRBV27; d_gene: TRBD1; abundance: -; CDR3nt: TGTGCCAGCAGCCCCAGGGGGGGTCAGCCCCAGCATTTT; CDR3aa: CASSPRGGQPQHF
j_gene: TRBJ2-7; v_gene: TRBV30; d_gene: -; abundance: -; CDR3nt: TGTGCCTGGAGTAGGACGGTGGGCTACGAGCAGTACTTC; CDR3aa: CAWSRTVGYEQYF
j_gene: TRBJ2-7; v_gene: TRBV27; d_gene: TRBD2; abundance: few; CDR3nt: TGTGCCAGCTCCCCGTGGGCTAGCGGACACTACGAGCAGTACTTC; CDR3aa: CASSPWASGHYEQYF
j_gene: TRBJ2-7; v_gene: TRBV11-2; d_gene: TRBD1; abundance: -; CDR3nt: TGTGCCAGCAGCTCGGGACAGACCCCCGATGAGCAGTACTTC; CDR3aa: CASSSGQTPDEQYF
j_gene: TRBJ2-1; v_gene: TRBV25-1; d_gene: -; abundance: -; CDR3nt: TGTGCCAGCAGTGACCCAAGGACTGCTTACAATGAGCAGTTCTTC; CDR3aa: CASSDPRTAYNEQFF
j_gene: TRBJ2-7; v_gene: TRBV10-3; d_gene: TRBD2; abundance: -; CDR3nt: TGTGCCATCAGTACGGGACTAGCGGGAGAAGGGGAGCAGTACTTC; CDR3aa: CAISTGLAGEGEQYF
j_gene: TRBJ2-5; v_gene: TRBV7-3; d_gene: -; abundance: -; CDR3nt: TGTGCCAGCAGCGACGGAGGGCAAGAGACCCAGTACTTC; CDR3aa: CASSDGGQETQYF
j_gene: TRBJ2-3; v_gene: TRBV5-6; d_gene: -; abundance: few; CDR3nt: TGTGCCAGCAGCTTGAGCTCCGGTTTCACAGATACGCAGTATTTT; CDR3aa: CASSLSSGFTDTQYF
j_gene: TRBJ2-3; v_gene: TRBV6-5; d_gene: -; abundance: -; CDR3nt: TGTGCCAGCAGCCCGGGACTCCACACAGATACGCAGTATTTT; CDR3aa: CASSPGLHTDTQYF
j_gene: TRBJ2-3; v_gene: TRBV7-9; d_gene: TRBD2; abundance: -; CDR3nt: TGTGCCAGCAGCCGGGTAGCGGGAGGGAGTCCAGATACGCAGTATTTT; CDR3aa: CASSRVAGGSPDTQYF
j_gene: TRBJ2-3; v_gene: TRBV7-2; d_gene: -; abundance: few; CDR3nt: TGTGCCAGCAGCTTGGACCGTGGGGATACGCAGTATTTT; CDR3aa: CASSLDRGDTQYF
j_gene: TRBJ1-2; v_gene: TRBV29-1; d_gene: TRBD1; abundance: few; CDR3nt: TGCAGCACAACTGGGACAGGAAAATATGGCTACACCTTC; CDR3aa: CSTTGTGKYGYTF
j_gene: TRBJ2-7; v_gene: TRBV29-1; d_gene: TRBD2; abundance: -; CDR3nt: TGCAGCGTTGGCCCCCGGGAGGCGACCTACGAGCAGTACTTC; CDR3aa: CSVGPREATYEQYF
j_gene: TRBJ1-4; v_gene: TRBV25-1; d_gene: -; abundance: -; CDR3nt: TGTGCCAGCAGTGAAACAATCAGGGTCGAAAAACTGTTTTTT; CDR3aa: CASSETIRVEKLFF
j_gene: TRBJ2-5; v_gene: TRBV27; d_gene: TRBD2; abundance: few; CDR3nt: TGTGCCAGCAGACGGACTAGCGGACAAGAGACCCAGTACTTC; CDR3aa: CASRRTSGQETQYF
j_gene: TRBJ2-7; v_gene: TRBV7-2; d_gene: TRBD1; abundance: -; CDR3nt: TGTGCCAGCAGCTTAAGACAGGGGGCGACCTTCGCCTACGAGCAGTACTTC; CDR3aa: CASSLRQGATFAYEQYF
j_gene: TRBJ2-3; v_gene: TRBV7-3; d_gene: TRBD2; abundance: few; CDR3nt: TGTGCCAGCAGCCTCCGACTAGCGGGACCCACAGATACGCAGTATTTT; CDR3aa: CASSLRLAGPTDTQYF
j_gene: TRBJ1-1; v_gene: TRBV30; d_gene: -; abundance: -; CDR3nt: TGTGCCTGGAGTGTAGGGGGTTTGAACACTGAAGCTTTCTTT; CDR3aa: CAWSVGGLNTEAFF
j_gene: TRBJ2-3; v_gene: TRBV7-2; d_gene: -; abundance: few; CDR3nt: TGTGCCAGCAGACCGGAGCTTGGGGGACTCTCTGGGAATACGCAGTATTTT; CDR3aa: CASRPELGGLSGNTQYF
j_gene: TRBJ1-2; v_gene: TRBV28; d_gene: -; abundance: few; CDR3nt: TGTGCCAGTATGGAGGGGCTTGGCTACACCTTC; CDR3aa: CASMEGLGYTF
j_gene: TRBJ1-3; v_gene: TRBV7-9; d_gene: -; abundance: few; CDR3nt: TGTGCCAGCAGCTTTGGAGGCCCGGGAAACACCATATATTTT; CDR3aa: CASSFGGPGNTIYF
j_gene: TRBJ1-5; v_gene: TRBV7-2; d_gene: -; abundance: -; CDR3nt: TGTGCCAGCAGCCCCAGGGTGGATCAGCCCCAGCATTTT; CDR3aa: CASSPRVDQPQHF
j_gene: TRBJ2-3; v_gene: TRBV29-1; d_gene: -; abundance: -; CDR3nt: TGCAGCGTTGATCTGGGGCATACAGATACGCAGTATTTT; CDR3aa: CSVDLGHTDTQYF
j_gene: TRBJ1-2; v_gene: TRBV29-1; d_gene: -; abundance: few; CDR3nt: TGCAGCGTTGAACCGTATGGCTACACCTTC; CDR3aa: CSVEPYGYTF
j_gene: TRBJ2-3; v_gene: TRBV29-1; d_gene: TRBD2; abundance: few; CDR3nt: TGCAGCGTTTATAGCGGGTTAAGCACAGATACGCAGTATTTT; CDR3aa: CSVYSGLSTDTQYF
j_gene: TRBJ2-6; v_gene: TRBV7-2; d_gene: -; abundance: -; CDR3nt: TGTGCCAGCAGCTTAGTTTGGGATCCTGGGGCCAACGTCCTGACTTTC; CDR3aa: CASSLVWDPGANVLTF
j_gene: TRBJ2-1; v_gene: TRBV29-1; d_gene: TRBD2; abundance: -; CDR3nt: TGCAGCGTTACGGGAGGGGGGTACAATGAGCAGTTCTTC; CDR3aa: CSVTGGGYNEQFF
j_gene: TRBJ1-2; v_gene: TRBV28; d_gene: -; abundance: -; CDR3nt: TGTGCCAGCAGTCCCCGCGCTGGCTACACCTTC; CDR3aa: CASSPRAGYTF
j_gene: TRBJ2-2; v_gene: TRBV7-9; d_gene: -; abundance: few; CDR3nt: TGTGCCAGCAGCTTAGGGGACTCCGGAACCGGGGAGCTGTTTTTT; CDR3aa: CASSLGDSGTGELFF
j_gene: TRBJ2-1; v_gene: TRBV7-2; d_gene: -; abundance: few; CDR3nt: TGTGCCAGCAGCGGTGGGATCAGCTACAATGAGCAGTTCTTC; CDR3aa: CASSGGISYNEQFF
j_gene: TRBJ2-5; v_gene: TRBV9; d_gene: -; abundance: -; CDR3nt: TGTGCCAGCAGCCGGACAGGGAGGGAGGAGACCCAGTACTTC; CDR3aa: CASSRTGREETQYF
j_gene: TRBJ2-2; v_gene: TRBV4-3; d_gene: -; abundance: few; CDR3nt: TGCGCCAGCAGCCAGGAGATTTCGAACACCGGGGAGCTGTTTTTT; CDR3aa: CASSQEISNTGELFF
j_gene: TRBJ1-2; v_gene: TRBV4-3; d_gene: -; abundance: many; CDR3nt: TGCGCCAGCAGCCAAGATAAAGGCAGGGCGTATGGCTACACCTTC; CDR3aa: CASSQDKGRAYGYTF
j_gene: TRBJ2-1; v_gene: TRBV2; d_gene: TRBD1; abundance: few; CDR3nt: TGTGCCAGCTGCCCGGACAGGGGGCCCTACAATGAGCAGTTCTTC; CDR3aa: CASCPDRGPYNEQFF
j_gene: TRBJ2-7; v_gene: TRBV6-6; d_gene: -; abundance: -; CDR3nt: TGTGCCAGCGGCAGTGGCCACGAGCAGTACTTC; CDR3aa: CASGSGHEQYF
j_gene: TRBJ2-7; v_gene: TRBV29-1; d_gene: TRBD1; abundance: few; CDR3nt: TGCAGCGTTGTTTCCGGGACAGGGGGGGGCGAGCAGTACTTC; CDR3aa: CSVVSGTGGGEQYF
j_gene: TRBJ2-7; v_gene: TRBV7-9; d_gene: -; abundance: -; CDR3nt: TGTGCCAGCAGCTTAGCCCAGAGGGGATCTACGATGCAGTACTTC; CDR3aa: CASSLAQRGSTMQYF
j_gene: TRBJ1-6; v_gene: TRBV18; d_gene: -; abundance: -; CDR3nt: TGTGCCAGCTCACCACCGCAGGGTCGAGGTTCACCCCTCCACTTT; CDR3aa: CASSPPQGRGSPLHF
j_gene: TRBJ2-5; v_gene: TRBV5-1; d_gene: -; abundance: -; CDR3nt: TGCGCCAGCAGCTTGGATCGGGAGACCCAGTACTTC; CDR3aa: CASSLDRETQYF
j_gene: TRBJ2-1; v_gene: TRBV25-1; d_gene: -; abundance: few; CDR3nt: TGTGCCAGCAGTGATCCAACCGGGGGGCTAAGGCAGTTCTTC; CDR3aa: CASSDPTGGLRQFF
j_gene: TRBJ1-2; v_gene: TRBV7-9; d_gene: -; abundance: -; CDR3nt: TGTGCCAGCAGCTTACGGGACGGAATATACTATGGCTACACCTTC; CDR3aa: CASSLRDGIYYGYTF
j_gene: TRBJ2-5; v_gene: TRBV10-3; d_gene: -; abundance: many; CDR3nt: TGTGCCACCTCCGATCCTCCGCAAGAGACCCAGTACTTC; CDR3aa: CATSDPPQETQYF
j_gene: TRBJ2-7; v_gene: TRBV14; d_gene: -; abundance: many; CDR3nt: TGTGCCAGCTCTGGACAGTCCTACGAGCAGTACTTC; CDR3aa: CASSGQSYEQYF
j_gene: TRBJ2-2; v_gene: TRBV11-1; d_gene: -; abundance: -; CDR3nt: TGTGCCAGCAGATACCTCGCCCGGGGGAGTAGCACCGGGGAGCTGTTTTTT; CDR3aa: CASRYLARGSSTGELFF
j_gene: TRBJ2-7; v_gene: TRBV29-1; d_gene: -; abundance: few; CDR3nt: TGCAGCGTTGAAGATCCCACCCGGGCTTCCTACGAGCAGTACTTC; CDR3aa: CSVEDPTRASYEQYF
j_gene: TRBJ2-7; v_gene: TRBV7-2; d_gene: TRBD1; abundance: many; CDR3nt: TGTGCCAGCAGCCGCACAGGGGGCGAGCAGTACTTC; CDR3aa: CASSRTGGEQYF
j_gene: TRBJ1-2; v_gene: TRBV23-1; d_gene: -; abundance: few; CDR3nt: TGCGCCAGCAGTCAATGTTGGGGTCCGGGTGGCTACACCTTC; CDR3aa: CASSQCWGPGGYTF